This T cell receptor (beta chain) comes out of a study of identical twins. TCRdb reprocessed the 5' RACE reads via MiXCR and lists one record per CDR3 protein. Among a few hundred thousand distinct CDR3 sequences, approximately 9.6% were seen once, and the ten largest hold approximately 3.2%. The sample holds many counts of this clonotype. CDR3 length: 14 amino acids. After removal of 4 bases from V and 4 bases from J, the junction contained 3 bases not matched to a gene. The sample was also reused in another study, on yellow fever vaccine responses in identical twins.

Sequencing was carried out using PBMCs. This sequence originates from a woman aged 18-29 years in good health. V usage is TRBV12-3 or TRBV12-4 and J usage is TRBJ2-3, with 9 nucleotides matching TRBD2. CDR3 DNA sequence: TGTGCCAGCAGTTACGGGACTAGCTCAGATACGCAGTATTTT. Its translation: CASSYGTSSDTQYF.